The 3 T cell receptor beta chains given below trace back to one sample, sequenced in a study of blood T cell repertoires in COVID-19. TCRdb's table, derived via immunoSEQ multiplex PCR, lists solely in-frame clones and lacks some. Of about 240,000 clones listed, about 83% were seen once; the top ten hold roughly an eighth. Material: peripheral blood. The receptors originated from a man older than 75 with acute or convalescent COVID-19.

This clone was observed a single time. The rearrangement links TRBV6-5 to TRBJ2-7; D is perhaps TRBD1 (6 bases). Deletions cut 5 bases from V and 6 bases from J, with 14 bases between. CDR1 is MNHEY, CDR2 SVGAGI, per germline. This CDR3 has 13 amino acids. DNA for the CDR3: TGTGCCAGCAGTCTGGAGAGGGGGTTCGAGCAGTACTTC. This codes for CASSLERGFEQYF.

The CDR3 region has the DNA TGCAGTCCGGGACACACCTACGAGCAGTACTTC. Its translation: CSPGHTYEQYF. This chain joins TRBV20-1 and TRBJ2-7; the D gene is possibly TRBD1 (6 bases). Looked up from germline, CDR1 is DFQATT and CDR2 is SNEGSKA (reference sequence). Trimming took off 8 bases at V and 2 bases at J, with 10 bases between the two ends. The CDR3 contains 11 residues.

The CDR3: CASSLASGAGQPQHF. CDR3 DNA sequence: TGTGCCAGCAGCTTAGCATCAGGGGCGGGTCAGCCCCAGCATTTT. The gene calls are TRBV7-9 and TRBJ1-5, with a tentative D call TRBD1 (6 bases). The CDR3 sequence is 15 residues long. The germline V gene has CDR1 SEHNR and CDR2 FQNEAQ (reference sequence). Trimming removed 0 bases from V and 6 bases from J, with 12 bases in between.